The following is a T cell receptor beta chain sequence with its context. Germline V lookup: CDR1 LNHDA, CDR2 SQIVND (reference sequence). With V trimmed by 2 bases and J by 4 bases, 6 bases remained unmatched. The CDR3 length is 15 residues. This sample was taken from a study of T cell changes during pregnancy in multiple sclerosis. Measured with immunoSEQ multiplex PCR; TCRdb has only the in-frame clones, and not every one. The profile shows tens of thousands of clones, 90% to 95% of them singletons. This specimen consisted of CD4+ T cells from peripheral blood mononuclear cells, obtained in the third trimester of pregnancy. The gene calls are TRBV19 and TRBJ1-1, with 8 bases identical to TRBD1. The sequence was collected from a female donor with multiple sclerosis, enrolled in a pregnancy study. CDR3 nucleotides: TGTGCCAGTAGTATATCCCAGGGGGCTAGCACTGAAGCTTTCTTT. Translation gives CASSISQGASTEAFF.